Listed here are 18 T cell receptor beta chains from one sample, sequenced in a study of blood T cell repertoires in COVID-19. Clones were read by immunoSEQ multiplex PCR, and TCRdb kept only the in-frame ones, dropping some. The repertoire holds 40,000 or so clones, with about nine tenths as singletons. Input material: peripheral blood. All receptors derive from a human donor in a cohort sampled during active COVID-19.

The V call is TRBV3-1 (or the pseudogene TRBV3-2), the J call TRBJ2-5, with 7 bases that match TRBD2. V dropped 3 bases and J dropped 5; count of bases not matched to a gene: 9. The CDR3 runs to 15 residues. Germline V gives CDR1 LGHDT, CDR2 YNNKEL (reference sequence). CDR3 DNA sequence: TGTGCCAGCAGCCAGGGAGGGACCTTCCGGGAGACCCAGTACTTC. Its translation is CASSQGGTFRETQYF.

This clone was recorded only once. The chain has TRBV7-2 and TRBJ2-7; TRBD2 agrees at 9 bases. The CDR3 length is 15 residues. V shed 1 base and J 5 bases; nucleotides not matched to a gene: 6. In germline, CDR1 is SGHTA, CDR2 FQGNSA. The CDR3 sequence: CASSLGVRGGDEQYF. CDR3 DNA: TGTGCCAGCAGCTTAGGGGTACGCGGGGGGGACGAGCAGTACTTC.

The chain links TRBV7-2 to TRBJ2-7; D might be TRBD2 (5 bases). Per germline, CDR1 SGHTA and CDR2 FQGNSA. This CDR3 spans 13 amino acids. The V end lost 1 base, the J end lost 6 bases, and 10 bases lay between the germline ends. DNA of the CDR3: TGTGCCAGCAGCTTAGGGCCGGACTCCGAGCAGTACTTC. It translates to CASSLGPDSEQYF.

The rearrangement joins TRBV6-2 or TRBV6-3 to TRBJ2-1, with 13 bases fitting TRBD2. This CDR3 has 17 amino acids. Germline-derived CDR1 and CDR2 are MNHEY and SVGEGT. With V trimmed by 2 bases and J by 3 bases, 4 bases remained unmatched. CDR3 residues: CASSYPGLAGLYNEQFF. The CDR3 nucleotides read TGTGCCAGCAGTTACCCGGGACTAGCGGGGCTCTACAATGAGCAGTTCTTC.

This rearrangement joins TRBV2 to TRBJ2-5, with D perhaps TRBD2 (5 bases). V lost 6 bases to trimming and J lost 2 bases, with 13 bases between them. The CDR3 spans 14 residues. Germline CDR1 is SNHLY and CDR2 is FYNNEI. The CDR3 here is CASREALPQETQYF. The CDR3 coding sequence is TGTGCCAGCAGGGAGGCACTTCCACAAGAGACCCAGTACTTC.

In its sample, this clone was seen a few times. The genes are TRBV7-9 and TRBJ2-7, with D unresolved. The V end was cut by 4 bases, the J end by 3 bases, with 7 bases between. This CDR3 has 12 amino acids. Germline V gives CDR1 SEHNR, CDR2 FQNEAQ (reference sequence). This CDR3 is CASSSQFYEQYF. The CDR3 region has the DNA TGTGCCAGCAGCTCACAGTTCTACGAGCAGTACTTC.

The V and J genes are TRBV29-1 and TRBJ1-2; the D gene is possibly TRBD1 (6 bases). Germline CDR1 and CDR2: SQVTM and ANQGSEA. Trimming pared 0 bases from V and 4 bases from J, leaving 15 bases between. The CDR3 loop spans 15 amino acids. CDR3 region: CSVEDNTGSFYGYTF. The CDR3 region has the DNA TGCAGCGTTGAAGATAATACAGGGTCCTTCTATGGCTACACCTTC.

This chain uses TRBV6-6 with TRBJ2-5; the D gene is possibly TRBD2 (5 bases). V was trimmed by 5 bases and J by 4 bases, leaving 8 bases between them. The CDR3 loop spans 12 amino acids. CDR1 is MNHNY and CDR2 is SVGAGI in the germline V gene (reference sequence). CDR3 protein: CASSTRTETQYF. CDR3 bases: TGTGCCAGCAGTACTAGAACAGAGACCCAGTACTTC.

V and J are TRBV3-1 (or the pseudogene TRBV3-2) and TRBJ2-2; possible D gene TRBD1, 6 bases. V dropped 3 bases and J dropped 2 bases, with 13 bases sitting between them. This CDR3 contains 16 residues. CDR1 is LGHDT, CDR2 YNNKEL, per germline (reference sequence). CDR3 amino acids: CASSHPQGVNTGELFF. The CDR3 DNA is TGTGCCAGCAGCCACCCACAGGGAGTAAACACCGGGGAGCTGTTTTTT.

The V call is TRBV6-2 or TRBV6-3, the J call TRBJ1-1; 9 nucleotides agree with TRBD1. The CDR3 is 18 residues long. The V and J ends lost 0 bases and 0 bases, in that order; junction bases with no gene match: 8. Germline CDR1 MNHEY, CDR2 SVGEGT. In DNA, the CDR3 is TGTGCCAGCAGTTACTCGGGACAGGGTCTCGGGATGAACACTGAAGCTTTCTTT. Its protein is CASSYSGQGLGMNTEAFF.

To note about this clone: One end of the junction is discordant with germline, which a read error may explain. The J gene is TRBJ1-1, the V gene TRBV7-7, with 7 bases identical to TRBD1. The CDR3 consists of 13 residues. Germline V lookup: CDR1 SSHAT, CDR2 FNYEAQ (reference sequence). CDR3 in DNA: TGTGCTAGCAGCATTATAGACAGGGTGGAAGCTTTCTTT. Protein product: CASSIIDRVEAFF.

The chain recombines TRBV11-3 with TRBJ2-6; D may be TRBD1 (6 bases). V shed 0 bases and J shed 0 bases, with 12 bases lying between them. CDR3 length: 18 residues. Germline CDR1 SGHNT, CDR2 YENEEA. In nucleotides, the CDR3 is TGTGCCAGCAGCTTAGATCTAGGGGGACACTCTGGGGCCAACGTCCTGACTTTC. It is translated as CASSLDLGGHSGANVLTF.

J is TRBJ2-4 and V is TRBV7-8, with TRBD1 matching 9 bases. CDR3 size: 15 residues. J was trimmed by 7 bases and V by 6 bases; bases with no gene match: 10. Germline CDR1 and CDR2: SGHVS and FQNEAQ. CDR3 sequence reads: CASSLQGALGNIQYF. The CDR3 DNA reads as TGTGCCAGCAGTTTACAGGGGGCGCTCGGGAACATTCAGTACTTC.

The chain carries TRBV7-2 and TRBJ2-3, with D tentatively TRBD2 (6 bases). Trimming stripped 7 bases from V and 1 base from J, with 15 bases between. Germline V gene sequence: CDR1 SGHTA, CDR2 FQGNSA. There are 15 residues in the CDR3. The CDR3 nucleotides read TGTGCCAGCACCCTGTTTAGCGGAGGCACAGATACGCAGTATTTT. This sequence encodes CASTLFSGGTDTQYF.

The V gene is TRBV7-8, the J gene TRBJ1-4; perhaps TRBD1 as D (6 bases). CDR3 size: 14 residues. V was cut by 7 bases and J by 3 bases, with 12 bases left in between. Germline values: CDR1 SGHVS, CDR2 FQNEAQ. CDR3 in DNA: TGTGCCAGCACCCCGGACAGCTCTAATGAAAAACTGTTTTTT. Protein product: CASTPDSSNEKLFF.

This chain joins TRBV6-5 and TRBJ1-2; TRBD1 aligns across 7 bases. Per germline, CDR1 MNHEY and CDR2 SVGAGI. The V segment lost 5 bases and the J segment 1 base; nucleotides outside the gene matches: 4. CDR3 size: 14 residues. CDR3 nucleotides: TGTGCCAGCAGTAAGGACAGGAGTAACTATGGCTACACCTTC. Amino acid sequence: CASSKDRSNYGYTF.

The chain carries TRBV6-1 and TRBJ2-1; 8 bases agree with TRBD1. Germline CDR1 reads MNHNS; CDR2 reads SASEGT. The CDR3 totals 16 residues. V was clipped by 3 bases and J by 10 bases; unmatched bases: 14. This CDR3 reads CASSDLRTGLFVEQFF. The CDR3 region has the DNA TGTGCCAGCAGTGATTTAAGGACAGGGCTGTTCGTAGAGCAGTTCTTC.

CDR3 region: CASSPSLRTGELFF. The CDR3 coding sequence is TGTGCCAGCAGCCCCTCCCTGCGTACCGGGGAGCTGTTTTTT. This chain connects TRBV9 to TRBJ2-2, with D uncertain. This CDR3 comprises 14 residues. Germline loops: CDR1 SGDLS, CDR2 YYNGEE. V was pared by 4 bases and J by 5 bases, with 12 bases between.